A single sample is the source of the 8 T cell receptor beta chains below, sequenced in a study of glioma-infiltrating T cells. Using RNA template, CDR3s of TCR alpha and beta were amplified with iRepertoire arm-PCR. Via MiXCR, TCRdb re-called the multiplex PCR reads, giving one row per CDR3 protein. The repertoire holds around 350,000 distinct CDR3 sequences, with 41% as singletons. Sequencing was carried out using glioma tissue, nonneoplastic brain tissue, or PBMCs (not recorded which). The receptors were gathered from a human donor with low-grade glioma or glioblastoma, undergoing nonglioma brain surgery, or in good health (not recorded which).

The chain employs TRBV2 and TRBJ2-3; 8 bases match TRBD1. CDR3 length: 17 amino acids. From germline, CDR1 is SNHLY and CDR2 FYNNEI. V lost 5 bases, J lost 3 bases, and 13 bases stayed unmatched. The DNA for the CDR3 is TGTGCCAGCAGTCCCCCTCGGACAGGGCATGGGACAGATACGCAGTATTTT. Translation gives CASSPPRTGHGTDTQYF.

This clonotype was seen ten or more times. The chain uses TRBV20-1 and TRBJ2-3, with a possible D match to TRBD1 (5 bases). The CDR3 spans 18 residues. V dropped 3 bases and J dropped 2 bases, with 24 bases sitting between them. CDR1 DFQATT and CDR2 SNEGSKA come from the germline V gene (reference sequence). In nucleotides, the CDR3 is TGCAGTGCTAGTCCCCACCCGGACGGACAACCATTCACAGATACGCAGTATTTT. Its protein product is CSASPHPDGQPFTDTQYF.

In its sample, this clonotype was seen many times. The chain carries TRBV6-2 or TRBV6-3 and TRBJ1-2; D remains ambiguous. The ends were cut back, 2 bases at V and 3 bases at J, with 10 bases in the middle. Germline V gene data show CDR1 as MNHEY and CDR2 as SVGEGT. This CDR3 spans 14 amino acids. The CDR3 DNA reads as TGTGCCAGCAGTTACGTCTCAGGAGACTATGGCTACACCTTC. Translating gives CASSYVSGDYGYTF.

At least ten counts were recorded for this clonotype. The chain links TRBV28 to TRBJ2-7; 10 bases are shared with TRBD2. The CDR3 spans 16 residues. Unmatched junction bases numbered 8, after V lost 4 bases and J lost 2 bases. In germline, CDR1 is MDHEN, CDR2 SYDVKM. CDR3: CASSSLGLAGAYEQYF. CDR3 bases: TGTGCCAGCAGTTCATTGGGTCTAGCGGGAGCCTACGAGCAGTACTTC.

The chain joins TRBV28 to TRBJ2-2, with D unclear. Germline CDR1 MDHEN, CDR2 SYDVKM. CDR3 length equals 13 residues. Trimming pared 4 bases from V and 5 bases from J, leaving 8 bases between. The CDR3 coding sequence is TGTGCCAGCAGTTGGGGTGGGACCGGGGAGCTGTTTTTT. It is translated as CASSWGGTGELFF.

This chain links TRBV20-1 with TRBJ2-7; the D gene could be TRBD1 or TRBD2 (5 bases each). Trimming stripped 6 bases from V and 12 bases from J, with 24 bases between. Germline CDR1 DFQATT, CDR2 SNEGSKA (reference sequence). CDR3 length: 13 residues. DNA of the CDR3: TGCAGTGCCACCGGGACCCAACCTCCCCAGGGGTACTTC. Translated, it gives CSATGTQPPQGYF.

The sample holds a few counts of this clonotype. The V and J genes are TRBV2 and TRBJ2-2, with 7 bases identical to TRBD1. V was clipped by 2 bases and J by 7 bases; unmatched bases: 1. This CDR3 spans 13 amino acids. Germline CDR1 and CDR2: SNHLY and FYNNEI. The DNA for the CDR3 is TGTGCCAGCAGTGAACAGGGGGTCGGGGAGCTGTTTTTT. Translation: CASSEQGVGELFF.

The rearrangement uses TRBV6-2 or TRBV6-3 and TRBJ2-5; 10 bases align to TRBD1. The germline gives CDR1 MNHEY, CDR2 SVGEGT. The CDR3 runs to 16 residues. The V and J ends lost 5 bases and 5 bases, in that order; junction bases with no gene match: 11. CDR3 sequence reads: CASSDPGTGVPETQYF. DNA for the CDR3: TGTGCCAGCAGTGACCCCGGGACAGGGGTTCCGGAGACCCAGTACTTC.